This TCR beta chain emerged from a study of T-cell reconstitution after alpha-beta-depleted transplantation in children. This clonotype was counted ten times or more. Germline values: CDR1 SGHRS, CDR2 YFSETQ. This CDR3 is 14 amino acids long. Between the trimmed V and J ends, which lost 1 base and 5 bases, there was a span of 12 bases. The TCRbeta library incorporated unique molecular identifiers. TCRdb processed the PCR reads anew with MiXCR; each CDR3 protein has one entry. This table has 70,000 to 95,000 distinct CDR3 sequences, 12% appearing once. V and J are TRBV5-1 and TRBJ1-1, with D hard to call. This clonotype originated in a human donor who donated a stem cell graft to a child with inherited bone marrow failure. The material sequenced was PBMCs from the stem cell graft donor, taken from the stem cell graft. This CDR3 is CASSLQGRETEAFF. Here the CDR3 DNA reads TGCGCCAGCAGCTTGCAAGGGAGGGAAACTGAAGCTTTCTTT.